The following is a T cell receptor beta chain sequence with its context. Assay used: immunoSEQ multiplex PCR; TCRdb lists only in-frame clones, some missing. In the table there are 170,000 or so clones, around 83% of which are singletons. This sample was taken from a study of blood T cell repertoires in COVID-19. This clonotype was obtained from a man aged 50 to 60 with active or convalescent COVID-19. The sequencing input was peripheral blood.

CDR3 bases: TGTGCCAGCAGCGTAGCCCAGGGTAATAACTATGGCTACACCTTC. This encodes CASSVAQGNNYGYTF. The rearrangement links TRBV9 to TRBJ1-2; D is possibly TRBD1 (5 bases). V lost 0 bases to trimming and J lost 1 base, with 10 bases between them. The CDR3 is 15 residues long. In germline, CDR1 is SGDLS, CDR2 YYNGEE.